The rows below give T cell receptor beta chains drawn from one sample of a study of shared clonotypes between healthy human individuals. Using immunoSEQ multiplex PCR, the repertoire was profiled, and TCRdb retains in-frame clones only, with some absent. The sample shows 1.5 million to 2.5 million clones, 85% to 95% of them seen only once. The sample comprised naive CD8+ T cells sorted from blood. Receptor source: a man younger than 30 in good health. CDR3s include the opening cysteine and the closing phenylalanine or tryptophan. A D gene is named only where the DNA matches it firmly. Expanded clones get a size class; other rows say once, few or many, or leave the size out.

>TRBD2|TRBV27|TRBJ2-3|-
CASSRHSGSTDTQYF
TGTGCCAGCAGCCGGCATAGCGGGAGCACAGATACGCAGTATTTT
>-|TRBV6-5|TRBJ2-7|-
CASSYNRGGEQYF
TGTGCCAGCAGTTACAACAGGGGGGGGGAGCAGTACTTC
>TRBD2|TRBV5-6|TRBJ2-5|-
CASSLGLAGGIQETQYF
TGTGCCAGCAGCTTGGGACTAGCGGGGGGAATTCAAGAGACCCAGTACTTC
>-|TRBV2|TRBJ2-1|-
CASTEGLAYNEQFF
TGTGCCAGCACCGAGGGACTCGCCTACAATGAGCAGTTCTTC
>TRBD1|TRBV6-5|TRBJ2-3|-
CASSYSLDREEDTQYF
TGTGCCAGCAGTTACTCTTTGGACAGGGAGGAGGATACGCAGTATTTT
>-|TRBV28|TRBJ2-6|-
CASSWRGYYSGANVLTF
TGTGCCAGCAGTTGGAGGGGTTACTACTCTGGGGCCAACGTCCTGACTTTC
>-|TRBV28|TRBJ1-6|-
CASTPLFNSPLHF
TGTGCCAGCACCCCACTTTTCAATTCACCCCTCCACTTT
>-|TRBV7-6|TRBJ2-7|once
CASSLDPGVFDEQYF
TGTGCCAGCAGCTTAGATCCCGGAGTATTCGACGAGCAGTACTTC
>TRBD1|TRBV5-8|TRBJ2-1|-
CASSSPGQGYNEQFF
TGTGCCAGCAGCTCGCCGGGACAGGGGTACAATGAGCAGTTCTTC
>-|TRBV6-1|TRBJ2-7|-
CASINRLEQYF
TGTGCCAGCATTAATCGTCTCGAGCAGTACTTC
>-|TRBV19|TRBJ2-7|-
CASSMDNYEQYF
TGTGCCAGTAGTATGGATAATTACGAGCAGTACTTC
>TRBD2|TRBV5-6|TRBJ2-1|once
CASRSVAGAPYNEQFF
TGTGCCAGCAGGTCGGTAGCGGGAGCTCCCTACAATGAGCAGTTCTTC
>-|TRBV10-3|TRBJ1-2|-
CAISESKGQGYTF
TGTGCCATCAGTGAGTCGAAGGGCCAAGGCTACACCTTC
>-|TRBV6-1|TRBJ2-1|-
CASSDFTDEQFF
TGTGCCAGCAGTGATTTCACGGATGAGCAGTTCTTC
>-|TRBV9|TRBJ1-2|-
CASSVVGQGDGYTF
TGTGCCAGCAGCGTAGTAGGGCAGGGCGATGGCTACACCTTC
>TRBD1|TRBV4-1|TRBJ1-2|once
CASSQEFTGGYGYTF
TGCGCCAGCAGCCAAGAGTTCACAGGGGGCTATGGCTACACCTTC
>-|TRBV10-1|TRBJ1-2|-
CASSESALSLDPF
TGCGCCAGCAGTGAGTCAGCGTTGTCCTTAGACCCATTC
>-|TRBV25-1|TRBJ2-6|-
CASSAEGAGANVLTF
TGTGCCAGCAGTGCGGAGGGAGCTGGGGCCAACGTCCTGACTTTC
>-|TRBV11-2|TRBJ2-2|-
CASSSRTDTGELFF
TGTGCCAGCAGCTCCCGGACAGACACCGGGGAGCTGTTTTTT
>TRBD2|TRBV27|TRBJ2-7|-
CASSLSPSGSNEQYF
TGTGCCAGCAGTTTATCGCCTAGCGGGAGCAACGAGCAGTACTTC
>TRBD1|TRBV28|TRBJ2-7|-
CASKSTGGGNEQYF
TGTGCCAGCAAATCGACAGGGGGCGGCAACGAGCAGTACTTC
>-|TRBV6-5|TRBJ2-2|-
CASSYSDADTGELFF
TGTGCCAGCAGTTACTCAGACGCGGACACCGGGGAGCTGTTTTTT
>-|TRBV27|TRBJ2-1|-
CASSLLSGWYNEQFF
TGTGCCAGCAGTTTACTGTCAGGGTGGTACAATGAGCAGTTCTTC
>-|TRBV4-3|TRBJ2-7|once
CASSQEIARTHLIYEQYF
TGCGCCAGCAGCCAAGAAATTGCCCGGACCCACCTGATATACGAGCAGTACTTC
>TRBD2|TRBV19|TRBJ2-7|-
CASSIVGLADYEQYF
TGTGCCAGTAGTATTGTGGGACTAGCGGACTACGAGCAGTACTTC
>TRBD2|TRBV19|TRBJ2-3|-
CASSRTSGNDIDTQYF
TGTGCCAGTAGTAGGACTAGCGGGAATGATATAGATACGCAGTATTTT
>-|TRBV5-4|TRBJ1-1|-
CASSLSRGTEAFF
TGTGCCAGCAGCTTGTCTCGCGGTACTGAAGCTTTCTTT
>TRBD2|TRBV4-3|TRBJ2-1|-
CASSQGLAGSLSYNEQFF
TGCGCCAGCAGCCAGGGTCTAGCGGGATCACTTTCCTACAATGAGCAGTTCTTC
>-|TRBV13|TRBJ2-3|-
CASSLGGLGDTQYF
TGTGCCAGCAGCTTGGGCGGGTTGGGAGATACGCAGTATTTT
>-|TRBV27|TRBJ2-1|-
CASSYSRGRVRYEQFF
TGTGCCAGCAGTTACTCGAGGGGGAGGGTTCGATATGAGCAGTTCTTC
>TRBD2|TRBV6-1|TRBJ2-3|-
CASSVPSGVLTDTQYF
TGTGCCAGCAGTGTCCCTAGCGGGGTGCTCACAGATACGCAGTATTTT
>TRBD1|TRBV27|TRBJ2-7|-
CASSRDRTTYEQYF
TGTGCCAGCAGTCGGGACAGAACCACCTACGAGCAGTACTTC
>TRBD1|TRBV6-5|TRBJ2-1|-
CASRVQGAPYNEQFF
TGTGCCAGCAGAGTACAGGGGGCCCCCTACAATGAGCAGTTCTTC
>TRBD2|TRBV30|TRBJ2-1|-
CAWSVSGRGNEQFF
TGTGCCTGGAGTGTGAGCGGGAGGGGTAATGAGCAGTTCTTC
>-|TRBV9|TRBJ2-7|-
CASSVVLDTYEQYF
TGTGCCAGCAGCGTAGTACTAGACACCTACGAGCAGTACTTC
>TRBD1|TRBV30|TRBJ2-7|-
CAGRDRTTYEQYF
TGTGCCGGAAGGGACAGGACAACCTACGAGCAGTACTTC
>-|TRBV5-7|TRBJ1-5|-
CASSLSTRRGSNQPQHF
TGTGCCAGCAGCTTGTCCACTCGTCGGGGGAGCAATCAGCCCCAGCATTTT
>TRBD1|TRBV28|TRBJ2-1|-
CASSFGTGGENEQFF
TGTGCCAGCAGTTTCGGGACAGGGGGTGAGAATGAGCAGTTCTTC
>TRBD2|TRBV6-5|TRBJ2-5|-
CASRISGEQETQYF
TGTGCCAGCAGGATTAGCGGGGAGCAAGAGACCCAGTACTTC
>-|TRBV30|TRBJ2-2|-
CAWDAVYDTGELFF
TGTGCCTGGGACGCGGTCTATGACACCGGGGAGCTGTTTTTT
>-|TRBV11-2|TRBJ2-7|-
CASSLEAGLTYEQYF
TGTGCCAGCAGCTTAGAGGCGGGTCTTACCTACGAGCAGTACTTC